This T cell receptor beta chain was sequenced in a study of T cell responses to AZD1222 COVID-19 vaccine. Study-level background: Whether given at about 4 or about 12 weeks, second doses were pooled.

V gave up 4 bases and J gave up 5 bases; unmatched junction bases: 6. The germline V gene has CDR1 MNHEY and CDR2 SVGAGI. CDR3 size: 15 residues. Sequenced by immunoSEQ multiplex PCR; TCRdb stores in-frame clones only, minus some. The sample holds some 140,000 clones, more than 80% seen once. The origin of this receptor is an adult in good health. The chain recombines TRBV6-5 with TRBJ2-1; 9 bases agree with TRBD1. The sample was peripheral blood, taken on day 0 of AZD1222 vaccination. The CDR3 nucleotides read TGTGCCAGCAGTTCACAGGGGGCGCGGGACAATGAGCAGTTCTTC. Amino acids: CASSSQGARDNEQFF.